Presented here are 26 T cell receptor beta chains from one specimen sequenced in a study of blood T cell repertoires in COVID-19 (dated by TCRdb to the early 2020s). Library preparation employed the immunoSEQ multiplex PCR assay. TCRdb obtained this table from immuneACCESS and retained in-frame rearrangements with V and J assigned. These tables miss some clones; where compared with another copy, unresolved V genes account for less than half of the shortfall, and the remainder is unexplained. The sample table records about 170,000 clones; around 74% of these occur just once. Jointly, the top ten make up 2.5% to 3.5% of the sample. The material sequenced was peripheral blood. The receptors here all came from a man in his 70s with acute or convalescent COVID-19.

A remark on this clone: This CDR3 is also generated by other DNA sequences in the sample. The chain uses TRBV6-5 and TRBJ1-5, with D tentatively TRBD1 (5 bases). The CDR3 spans 13 residues. In germline, CDR1 is MNHEY, CDR2 SVGAGI. With 8 bases removed from V and 0 bases from J, the gap between germline ends came to 8 bases. CDR3 sequence: CASRRDSNQPQHF. DNA of the CDR3: TGTGCCAGCCGCAGGGATAGCAATCAGCCCCAGCATTTT.

The V and J genes are TRBV11-2 and TRBJ2-3; D not resolved. Trimming pared 5 bases from V and 8 bases from J, leaving 8 bases between. The CDR3 runs 11 residues. The V gene's germline CDR1 is SGHAT and CDR2 FQNNGV. CDR3 DNA sequence: TGTGCCAGCAGCCCACAAGTTACGCAGTATTTT. Residues: CASSPQVTQYF.

This clone was picked up one time. The rearrangement joins TRBV27 to TRBJ1-2; 7 nucleotides match TRBD1. The CDR3 loop spans 13 amino acids. Germline-derived CDR1 and CDR2 are MNHEY and SMNVEV (reference sequence). V shed 6 bases, J shed 5 bases, and the junction held 6 bases outside the gene matches. The CDR3 here is CASRPDRVYGYTF. The CDR3 nucleotides are TGTGCCAGCAGGCCTGACAGGGTTTATGGCTACACCTTC.

The chain uses TRBV28 and TRBJ1-4, with a possible D match to TRBD1 (6 bases). CDR3 size: 15 residues. Trimming cost V 6 bases and J 7 bases, with 18 bases left between them. CDR1 MDHEN and CDR2 SYDVKM come from the germline V gene. The CDR3 nucleotides read TGTGCCAGCAGCTCGACACAGGGTGGGCGTGAAAAACTGTTTTTT. As protein: CASSSTQGGREKLFF.

CDR3 region: CASGRTGGATNEKLFF. The CDR3 DNA follows: TGTGCTAGTGGAAGGACAGGGGGTGCAACTAATGAAAAACTGTTTTTT. The chain carries TRBV12-5 and TRBJ1-4; the match to TRBD1 covers 10 bases. V shed 6 bases, J shed 0 bases, and the junction held 4 bases outside the gene matches. Germline CDR1 LGHNT, CDR2 FRNRAP. This CDR3 spans 16 amino acids.

In DNA, the CDR3 is TGTGCCAGCAGGGAAAGGGAGGGCTACACCTTC. It encodes CASREREGYTF. J is TRBJ1-2 and V is TRBV2; D is unclear. The germline V gene has CDR1 SNHLY and CDR2 FYNNEI. Trimming took off 6 bases at V and 8 bases at J, with 10 bases between the two ends. The CDR3 totals 11 residues.

The chain combines TRBV5-1 with TRBJ1-1, with D maybe TRBD1 (5 bases). Between the trimmed V and J ends, which lost 4 bases and 5 bases, there was a span of 15 bases. This CDR3 comprises 14 residues. The germline V gene has CDR1 SGHRS and CDR2 YFSETQ. CDR3 sequence (DNA): TGCGCCAGCAGCCTCCCCAGGCGGGGGACTGAAGCTTTCTTT. Its translation: CASSLPRRGTEAFF.

This chain uses TRBV7-9 with TRBJ1-6, with D hard to call. This CDR3 is built from 12 residues. Germline assignment: CDR1 SEHNR and CDR2 FQNEAQ (reference sequence). V was cut by 5 bases and J by 9 bases, with 8 bases left in between. CDR3 sequence: CASSLVSSPLHF. CDR3 in DNA: TGTGCCAGCAGCCTCGTTAGTTCACCCCTCCACTTT.

This clone was seen once. The chain carries TRBV20-1 and TRBJ2-5; 14 nucleotides agree with TRBD2. This CDR3 is 15 amino acids long. J gave up 5 bases and V 3 bases, and 5 bases lay outside the gene matches. CDR1 is DFQATT and CDR2 is SNEGSKA in the germline V gene (reference sequence). CDR3 sequence (DNA): TGCAGTGCTAGTAGGACTAGCGGGAGGTCTGAGACCCAGTACTTC. Amino acids: CSASRTSGRSETQYF.

The V and J genes are TRBV2 and TRBJ1-5; D is uncertain. Per germline, CDR1 SNHLY and CDR2 FYNNEI. V lost 1 base, J lost 3 bases, and 13 bases lay in between. The CDR3 consists of 16 residues. The CDR3 coding sequence is TGTGCCAGCAGTGAAGTAGTCGGCGGATCCAATCAGCCCCAGCATTTT. This translates into CASSEVVGGSNQPQHF.

V and J are TRBV28 and TRBJ1-2, with 7 bases fitting TRBD1. Germline values: CDR1 MDHEN, CDR2 SYDVKM. CDR3 length equals 15 residues. V lost 7 bases, J lost 5 bases, and 13 bases stayed unmatched. CDR3 sequence (DNA): TGTGCCAGCATCGCGTTAGGGGGCTTTGGGTATGGCTACACCTTC. This translates into CASIALGGFGYGYTF.

The chain uses TRBV2 and TRBJ1-1, with D hard to call. The germline gives CDR1 SNHLY, CDR2 FYNNEI. Trimming stripped 4 bases from V and 4 bases from J, with 16 bases between. The CDR3 loop spans 15 amino acids. CDR3 region: CASSAEASGSTEAFF. In nucleotides, the CDR3 is TGTGCCAGCAGTGCTGAGGCGTCGGGGAGCACTGAAGCTTTCTTT.

V gene TRBV19 combines with J gene TRBJ1-1, with D perhaps TRBD1 (5 bases). The CDR3 loop spans 14 amino acids. The germline CDR1 and CDR2 sequences are LNHDA and SQIVND (reference sequence). Trimming removed 6 bases at V and 0 bases at J, with 11 bases between. Here the CDR3 reads CASSSPGMNTEAFF. The CDR3 nucleotides read TGTGCCAGTAGCTCACCAGGGATGAACACTGAAGCTTTCTTT. Full variable domain (rest looked up from reference TRBV19 and TRBJ1-1): DGGITQSPKYLFRKEGQNVTLSCEQNLNHDAMYWYRQDPGQGLRLIYYSQIVNDFQKGDIAEGYSVSREKKESFPLTVTSAQKNPTAFYLCASSSPGMNTEAFFGQGTRLTVV.

This chain uses TRBV5-8 with TRBJ2-1, with 7 nucleotides matching TRBD2. V shed 0 bases and J 8 bases; nucleotides not matched to a gene: 5. CDR1 and CDR2 (germline): SGHTS, YDEGEE. CDR3 length: 14 amino acids. CDR3 nucleotides: TGTGCCAGCAGCTTGGTGGCGGGAGCCTATGAGCAGTTCTTC. Translating it yields CASSLVAGAYEQFF.

The rearrangement uses TRBV10-3 and TRBJ1-1, with 7 bases fitting TRBD1. Losses at the gene ends were 0 bases for V and 11 bases for J; bases not matched to a gene: 12. The CDR3 length is 15 residues. Germline V gene lookup returns CDR1 ENHRY and CDR2 SYGVKD. CDR3 protein: CAISESGTAFRGAFF. The CDR3 nucleotides are TGTGCCATCAGTGAGTCTGGTACGGCCTTCAGGGGGGCTTTCTTT.

The rearrangement joins TRBV5-1 to TRBJ1-4; D is unclear. Trimming took 3 bases from V and 0 from J, leaving 12 bases between them. There are 16 residues in the CDR3. Germline V lookup: CDR1 SGHRS, CDR2 YFSETQ. CDR3 in amino acids: CASSSLAGTTNEKLFF. The CDR3 DNA reads TGCGCCAGCAGCTCCCTTGCCGGGACAACTAATGAAAAACTGTTTTTT.

The chain has TRBV21-1 and TRBJ1-6; the D call of TRBD1 is as the table states it, not checked on the DNA. TRBV21-1 is reported as a pseudogene. The CDR3 has 22 amino acids. CDR3 DNA: TGTGCCAGCAGCAAATGCTGTTGGAGAGAGGGGGCCCGGAGCTCCTATAATTCACCCCTCCACTTT. This codes for CASSKCCWREGARSSYNSPLHF.

The chain uses TRBV28 and TRBJ2-7; 9 bases align to TRBD2. The V segment lost 5 bases and the J segment 4 bases; nucleotides outside the gene matches: 6. The CDR3 extends over 14 amino acids. From germline, CDR1 is MDHEN and CDR2 SYDVKM. CDR3 region: CASSDGTSIYEQYF. In DNA form, the CDR3 reads TGTGCCAGCAGTGACGGGACTAGCATTTACGAGCAGTACTTC.

In regard to this clone: One junction end disagrees with the germline gene, perhaps due to a read error. This sample also contains other DNA sequences that code for the same CDR3. This sequence joins TRBV30 and TRBJ1-2; possibly TRBD1 for D (6 bases). This CDR3 spans 13 amino acids. CDR1 is GTSNPN, CDR2 SVGIG, per germline (reference sequence). The DNA of the CDR3 is TGTGCCTGGAGCCGGGACACCAACTATGGCTACACCTTT. The encoded protein is CAWSRDTNYGYTF.

The chain links TRBV5-1 to TRBJ2-1, with 10 bases aligning to TRBD2. This CDR3 is 19 amino acids long. Germline V lookup: CDR1 SGHRS, CDR2 YFSETQ. With V trimmed by 6 bases and J by 3 bases, 18 bases remained unmatched. DNA for the CDR3: TGCGCCAGCACTTCCAGGGCTAGCGGGAGCCCAGGGGTCTACAATGAGCAGTTCTTC. It is translated as CASTSRASGSPGVYNEQFF.

This rearrangement joins TRBV4-2 to TRBJ2-7, with TRBD2 matching 10 bases. The germline V gene encodes CDR1 LGHNA and CDR2 YNFKEQ. This CDR3 spans 14 amino acids. Trimming removed 2 bases from V and 4 bases from J; junction bases left unmatched: 2. The CDR3 spells CASSQSGRAYEQYF. Here the CDR3 DNA reads TGTGCCAGCAGCCAAAGCGGGAGGGCTTACGAGCAGTACTTC.

V is TRBV20-1 and J is TRBJ1-1, with D possibly being TRBD1 (5 bases). The V gene lost 2 bases and the J gene lost 5 bases, with 6 bases spanning the gap. The CDR3 runs to 11 residues. Germline V gene sequence: CDR1 DFQATT, CDR2 SNEGSKA (reference sequence). The CDR3 loop is CSARQGTEAFF. CDR3 DNA: TGCAGTGCTAGACAGGGAACTGAAGCTTTCTTT.

The chain links TRBV7-2 to TRBJ1-1; TRBD1 agrees at 7 bases. This CDR3 comprises 14 residues. The trim removed 4 bases at V and 10 bases at J, leaving 12 bases unmatched. Germline lookup yields CDR1 SGHTA and CDR2 FQGNSA. CDR3 loop: CASSSRQGAAGAFF. The CDR3 DNA reads TGTGCCAGCAGCTCCCGACAGGGTGCGGCTGGAGCTTTCTTT.

The chain carries TRBV5-6 and TRBJ2-4; 7 bases are a match to TRBD2. The J segment lost 7 bases and the V segment lost 5 bases, leaving 3 bases of the junction unmatched. The length of the CDR3 is 12 residues. Per the germline V gene, CDR1 is SGHDT and CDR2 is YYEEEE. CDR3 region: CASRGRGNIQYF. CDR3 coding DNA: TGTGCCAGCAGGGGGCGGGGGAACATTCAGTACTTC.

The chain employs TRBV5-6 and TRBJ2-5; 7 nucleotides match TRBD2. With V trimmed by 0 bases and J by 10 bases, 12 bases remained unmatched. This CDR3 contains 15 residues. Germline lookup yields CDR1 SGHDT and CDR2 YYEEEE. DNA for the CDR3: TGTGCCAGCAGCTTGGCGCTATTGGGGGGGTTGAACCAGTACTTC. Amino acid sequence: CASSLALLGGLNQYF.

The rearrangement joins TRBV19 to TRBJ2-2, with 8 bases aligning to TRBD1. Germline assignment: CDR1 LNHDA and CDR2 SQIVND (reference sequence). V lost 4 bases, J lost 4 bases, and 8 bases stayed unmatched. CDR3 length equals 16 residues. Here the CDR3 reads CASSRTGTGVTGELFF. Here the CDR3 DNA reads TGTGCCAGTAGTAGAACCGGGACAGGAGTCACCGGGGAGCTGTTTTTT.